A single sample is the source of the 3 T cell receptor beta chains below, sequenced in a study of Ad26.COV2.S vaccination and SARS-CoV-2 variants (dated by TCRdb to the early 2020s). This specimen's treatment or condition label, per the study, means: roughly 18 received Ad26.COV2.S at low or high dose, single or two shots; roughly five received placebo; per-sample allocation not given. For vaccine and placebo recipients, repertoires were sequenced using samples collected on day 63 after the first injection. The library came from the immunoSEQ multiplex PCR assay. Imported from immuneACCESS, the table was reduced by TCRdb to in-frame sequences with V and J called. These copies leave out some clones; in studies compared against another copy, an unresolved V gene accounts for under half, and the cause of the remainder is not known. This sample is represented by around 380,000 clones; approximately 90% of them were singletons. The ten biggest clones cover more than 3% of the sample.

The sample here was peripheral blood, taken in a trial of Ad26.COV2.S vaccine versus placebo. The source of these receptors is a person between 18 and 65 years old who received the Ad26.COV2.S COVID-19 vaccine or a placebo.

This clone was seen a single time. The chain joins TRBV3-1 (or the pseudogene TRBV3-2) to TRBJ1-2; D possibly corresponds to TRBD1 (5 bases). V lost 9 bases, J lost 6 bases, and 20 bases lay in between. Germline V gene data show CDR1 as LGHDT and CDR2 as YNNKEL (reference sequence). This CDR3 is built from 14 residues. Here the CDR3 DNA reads TGTGCCAGTGCCGACAGCGCTAAACGACATGGCTACACCTTC. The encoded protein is CASADSAKRHGYTF.

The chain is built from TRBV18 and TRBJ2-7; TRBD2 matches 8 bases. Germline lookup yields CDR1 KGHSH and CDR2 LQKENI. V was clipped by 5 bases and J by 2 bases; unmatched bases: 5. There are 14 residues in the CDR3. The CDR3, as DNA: TGTGCCAGCTCAAGGCTAGCGGGCACCTACGAGCAGTACTTC. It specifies CASSRLAGTYEQYF.

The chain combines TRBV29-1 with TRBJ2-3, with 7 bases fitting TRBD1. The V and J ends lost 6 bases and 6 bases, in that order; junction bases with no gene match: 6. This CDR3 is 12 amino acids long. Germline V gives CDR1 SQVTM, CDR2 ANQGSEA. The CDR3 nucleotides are TGCAGCGTACAGGGGAATAGCGATACGCAGTATTTT. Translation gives CSVQGNSDTQYF.